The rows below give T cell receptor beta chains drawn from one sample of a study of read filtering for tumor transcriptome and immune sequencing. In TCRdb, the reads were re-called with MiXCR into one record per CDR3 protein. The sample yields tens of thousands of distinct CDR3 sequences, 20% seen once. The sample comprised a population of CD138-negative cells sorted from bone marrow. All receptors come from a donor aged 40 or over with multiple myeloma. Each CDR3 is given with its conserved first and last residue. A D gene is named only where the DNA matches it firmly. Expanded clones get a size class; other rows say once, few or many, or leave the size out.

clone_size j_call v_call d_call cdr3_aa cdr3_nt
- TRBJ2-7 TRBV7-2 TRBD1 CASSLVQGTYEQYF TGTGCCAGCAGCTTAGTACAGGGGACCTACGAGCAGTACTTC
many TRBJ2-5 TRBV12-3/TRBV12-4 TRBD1 CASTPSRGPETQYF TGTGCCAGCACCCCCAGCAGGGGGCCAGAGACCCAGTACTTC
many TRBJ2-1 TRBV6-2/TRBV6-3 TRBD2 CASSYSTSGRRDEQFF TGTGCCAGCAGTTACAGTACTAGCGGGAGGCGGGATGAGCAGTTCTTC
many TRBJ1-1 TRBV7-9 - CASSLKSLGEAFF TGTGCCAGCAGCTTAAAGTCTTTGGGAGAAGCTTTCTTT
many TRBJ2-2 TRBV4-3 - CASSQERNTGELFF TGCGCCAGCAGCCAAGAACGTAACACCGGGGAGCTGTTTTTT
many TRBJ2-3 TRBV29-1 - CSVNGDRSTDTQYF TGCAGCGTTAATGGAGACCGGAGCACAGATACGCAGTATTTT
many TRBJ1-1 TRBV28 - CASSSAGKLATEAFF TGTGCCAGCAGTTCGGCAGGGAAGTTGGCCACTGAAGCTTTCTTT
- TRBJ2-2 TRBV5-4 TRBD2 CASSQATSGSGTGGLLF TGTGCCAGCAGCCAGGCTACTAGCGGGAGTGGCACCGGGGGGCTGCTTTTT
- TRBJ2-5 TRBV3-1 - CASSQWLGGAEGGETQYF TGTGCCAGCAGCCAATGGCTGGGCGGGGCGGAAGGAGGGGAGACCCAGTACTTC
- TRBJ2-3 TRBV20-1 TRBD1 CSARDRGIDTQYF TGCAGTGCGAGGGACAGGGGCATTGATACGCAGTATTTT
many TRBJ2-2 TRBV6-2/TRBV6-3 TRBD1 CASSSRQGSTGELFF TGTGCCAGCAGTTCTCGACAGGGTAGCACCGGGGAGCTGTTTTTT
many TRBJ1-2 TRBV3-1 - CASSQEGGQGYGYTF TGTGCCAGCAGCCAAGAAGGAGGGCAAGGCTATGGCTACACCTTC
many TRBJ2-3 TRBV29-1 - CSVVGGTDTQYF TGCAGCGTTGTTGGGGGCACAGATACGCAGTATTTT
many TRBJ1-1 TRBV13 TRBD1 CASSNSGGTEAFF TGTGCCAGCAGCAATTCAGGGGGCACTGAAGCTTTCTTT
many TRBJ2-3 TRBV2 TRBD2 CASRPAGGPGDTQYF TGTGCCAGCAGGCCAGCGGGAGGGCCCGGAGATACGCAGTATTTT
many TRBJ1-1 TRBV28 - CASSSRHDLTEAFF TGTGCCAGCAGTTCCCGACACGATCTCACTGAAGCTTTCTTT
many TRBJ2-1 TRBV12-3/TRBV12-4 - CASRPGGTDEQFF TGTGCCAGCAGGCCTGGGGGGACGGACGAGCAGTTCTTC
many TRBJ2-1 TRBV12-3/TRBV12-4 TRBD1 CASTWTGGYEQFF TGTGCCAGCACCTGGACAGGGGGTTATGAGCAGTTCTTC
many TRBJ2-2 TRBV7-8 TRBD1 CASSSSLDRGNTGELFF TGTGCCAGCAGCTCATCCCTCGACAGGGGGAACACCGGGGAGCTGTTTTTT
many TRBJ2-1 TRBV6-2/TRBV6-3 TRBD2 CASSYGLADGRREQFF TGTGCCAGCAGTTACGGGCTAGCGGACGGGCGTCGGGAGCAGTTCTTC
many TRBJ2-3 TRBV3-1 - CASSQDLFPGTDTQYF TGTGCCAGCAGCCAAGATCTTTTTCCTGGCACAGATACGCAGTATTTT
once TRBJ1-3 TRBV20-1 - CSAKRGGMGVENTIYF TGCAGTGCTAAGCGGGGAGGGATGGGAGTCGAAAACACCATATATTTT
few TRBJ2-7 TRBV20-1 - CSARGPDSKNYEQYF TGCAGTGCTAGAGGCCCTGATTCAAAGAACTACGAGCAGTACTTC
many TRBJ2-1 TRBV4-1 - CASSSTLPSNEQFF TGCGCCAGCAGCTCGACCTTGCCATCCAATGAGCAGTTCTTC
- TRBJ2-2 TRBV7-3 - CASTEGGFDTGELFF TGTGCCAGCACAGAGGGGGGGTTTGACACCGGGGAGCTGTTTTTT
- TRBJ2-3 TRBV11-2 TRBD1 CASSLGRGQDTQYF TGTGCCAGCAGCTTAGGAAGGGGACAGGATACGCAGTATTTT
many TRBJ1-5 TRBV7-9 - CASSLVAGDQPQHF TGTGCCAGCAGCTTAGTGGCAGGGGATCAGCCCCAGCATTTT
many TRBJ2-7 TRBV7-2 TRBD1 CASSPRTGTYEQYF TGTGCCAGCAGCCCCCGGACAGGTACCTACGAGCAGTACTTC
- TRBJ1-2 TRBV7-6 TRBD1 CASSLDRGHGYTF TGTGCCAGCAGCTTAGACAGGGGGCATGGCTACACCTTC
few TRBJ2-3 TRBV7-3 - CASSTGSTSDTQYF TGTGCCAGCAGCACTGGGTCCACATCAGATACGCAGTATTTT
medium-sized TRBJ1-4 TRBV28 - CASREVGEKLFF TGTGCCAGCAGGGAAGTAGGAGAAAAACTGTTTTTT
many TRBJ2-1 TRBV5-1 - CASSLELPNEQFF TGCGCCAGCAGCTTGGAACTGCCCAATGAGCAGTTCTTC
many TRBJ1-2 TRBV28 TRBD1 CAARTGPYGYTF TGTGCCGCCCGGACAGGCCCTTATGGCTACACCTTC
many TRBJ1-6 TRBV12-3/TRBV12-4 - CASSDGGSPLHF TGTGCCAGCAGTGATGGGGGTTCACCCCTCCACTTT
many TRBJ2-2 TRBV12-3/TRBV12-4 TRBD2 CASRLAGGLGELFF TGTGCCAGCAGACTAGCGGGAGGCCTCGGGGAGCTGTTTTTT
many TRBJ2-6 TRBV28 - CASSETGSSGANVLTF TGTGCCAGCAGTGAAACAGGGAGCTCTGGGGCCAACGTCCTGACTTTC
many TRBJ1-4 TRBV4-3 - CASSQGVAMEKLFF TGCGCCAGCAGCCAAGGTGTGGCAATGGAAAAACTGTTTTTT
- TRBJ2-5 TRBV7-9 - CASSPRDAQYF TGTGCCAGCAGCCCCCGGGACGCCCAGTACTTC
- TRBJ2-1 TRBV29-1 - CGSPGEGGDSEQFF TGCGGCTCCCCTGGCGAAGGGGGTGACAGTGAGCAGTTCTTC
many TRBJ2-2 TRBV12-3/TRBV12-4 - CASSFNTGELFF TGTGCCAGCAGTTTTAACACCGGGGAGCTGTTTTTT
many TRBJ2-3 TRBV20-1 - CSAPTGPTVTDTQYF TGCAGTGCGCCGACGGGACCAACCGTCACAGATACGCAGTATTTT
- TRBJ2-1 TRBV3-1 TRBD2 CASSPGASGRTSEQCF TGTGCCAGCAGCCCAGGGGCTAGCGGGAGGACGAGTGAGCAGTGCTTC
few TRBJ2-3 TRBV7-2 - CASSQDGPPDTQYF TGTGCCAGCAGCCAAGATGGACCCCCGGATACGCAGTATTTT
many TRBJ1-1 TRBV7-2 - CASSPSVNTEAFF TGTGCCAGCAGCCCCTCGGTGAACACTGAAGCTTTCTTT
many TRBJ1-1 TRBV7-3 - CASSFRWPGVSTTEAFF TGTGCCAGCAGCTTCCGCTGGCCGGGGGTTTCAACCACTGAAGCTTTCTTT
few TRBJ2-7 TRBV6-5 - CASSYRGAFYEQYF TGTGCCAGCAGTTATCGGGGGGCATTCTACGAGCAGTACTTC
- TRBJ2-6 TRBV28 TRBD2 CASTGGASTANVLTF TGTGCCAGCACGGGAGGGGCGAGTACGGCCAACGTCCTGACTTTC
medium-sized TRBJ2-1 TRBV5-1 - CASSVPAYNEQFF TGCGCCAGCTCCGTGCCGGCCTACAATGAGCAGTTCTTC